This is a list of T cell receptor beta chains from one sample in a study of human versus mouse CDR3 diversity and MHC coevolution. Using immunoSEQ multiplex PCR, the repertoire was profiled, and TCRdb retains in-frame clones only, with some absent. The sample lists 80,000 or so clones, over 85% seen once, with about 1.4% in the top ten. Specimen: naive CD4+ T cells from blood. Every receptor here comes from a person between 25 and 70 years old in good health. Each CDR3 is given with its conserved first and last residue. D genes are given only for firm matches. Not all rows give a size; the values are once, few, many and, for expanded clones, a class.

d_call j_call cdr3_length clone_size v_call cdr3_aa cdr3_nt
TRBD1 TRBJ2-5 16 NA TRBV7-6 CASSLGTGSGSETQYF TGTGCCAGCAGCTTAGGGACAGGGTCAGGATCAGAGACCCAGTACTTC
TRBD1 TRBJ2-1 14 once TRBV15 CATDPGGSRNEQFF TGTGCCACCGATCCAGGGGGTAGCAGGAATGAGCAGTTCTTC
TRBD1 TRBJ2-7 16 NA TRBV5-4 CASSLALTGTAYEQYF TGTGCCAGCAGCTTGGCCCTGACAGGGACGGCCTACGAGCAGTACTTC
NA TRBJ2-5 11 NA TRBV18 CASSSQETQYF TGTGCCAGCTCATCGCAAGAGACCCAGTACTTC
NA TRBJ1-4 10 once TRBV20-1 CSATPGSPHF TGCAGTGCAACTCCGGGATCTCCTCATTTT
TRBD2 TRBJ2-3 17 NA TRBV18 CASSPISGGANRDTQYF TGTGCCAGCTCACCAATAAGCGGGGGGGCCAATCGCGATACGCAGTATTTT
NA TRBJ2-3 16 NA TRBV7-7 CASSLGSTGSTDTQYF TGTGCTAGCAGCTTAGGTTCGACTGGCAGCACAGATACGCAGTATTTT
TRBD1 TRBJ1-2 15 NA TRBV5-1 CASSLVAGGGYGYTF TGCGCCAGCAGCTTGGTTGCAGGGGGCGGCTATGGCTACACCTTC
NA TRBJ2-5 13 NA TRBV19 CASRPDFQETQYF TGTGCCAGTAGACCGGACTTTCAAGAGACCCAGTACTTC
TRBD1 TRBJ1-6 15 NA TRBV18 CASSPGTDYNSPLHF TGTGCCAGCTCACCAGGGACAGACTATAATTCACCCCTCCACTTT
TRBD1 TRBJ1-5 14 few TRBV5-1 CASSLGQENQPQHF TGCGCCAGCAGCCTGGGACAGGAAAATCAGCCCCAGCATTTT
NA TRBJ2-7 13 NA TRBV28 CASSLTGPYEQYF TGTGCCAGCAGTTTGACAGGCCCCTACGAGCAGTACTTC
TRBD2 TRBJ2-5 15 NA TRBV5-4 CASSLRIAGIETQYF TGTGCCAGCAGCTTGAGGATAGCGGGGATAGAGACCCAGTACTTC
NA TRBJ2-5 13 NA TRBV5-1 CASGSGEQETQYF TGCGCCAGCGGGTCGGGGGAACAAGAGACCCAGTACTTC
NA TRBJ2-5 16 once TRBV5-1 CASSLVVGASQETQYF TGCGCCAGCAGCTTGGTCGTGGGGGCATCACAAGAGACCCAGTACTTC
NA TRBJ2-2 15 once TRBV5-1 CASSFAGARTGELFF TGCGCCAGCAGCTTTGCGGGGGCACGGACCGGGGAGCTGTTTTTT
NA TRBJ2-7 13 NA TRBV7-3 CASSLLGLCEQYF TGTGCCAGCAGCTTACTGGGGCTGTGCGAGCAGTACTTC
NA TRBJ2-4 17 NA TRBV7-9 CASSLVGGGNLKNIQYF TGTGCCAGCAGCTTAGTAGGAGGGGGCAACTTAAAAAACATTCAGTACTTC
NA TRBJ2-3 14 NA TRBV7-2 CASSPRALGRTQYF TGTGCCAGCAGCCCCCGGGCCCTGGGGCGTACGCAGTATTTT
TRBD2 TRBJ2-3 15 NA TRBV27 CASSYLAGASDTQYF TGTGCCAGCAGTTACCTAGCGGGAGCCTCAGATACGCAGTATTTT
NA TRBJ2-7 15 NA TRBV27 CASSSPPRRHYEQYF TGTGCCAGCAGTTCCCCCCCGAGGCGGCACTACGAGCAGTACTTC
TRBD2 TRBJ2-1 18 NA TRBV18 CASSPRSTSGSTYNEQFF TGTGCCAGCTCGCCACGGTCGACTAGCGGGAGTACCTACAATGAGCAGTTCTTC
NA TRBJ1-2 14 NA TRBV2 CASSELPMRSGGIF TGTGCCAGCAGTGAATTGCCGATGAGGTCGGGGGGGATTTTC
NA TRBJ1-2 15 NA TRBV28 CASSLTGTAKYGYTF TGTGCCAGCAGCCTTACAGGGACGGCAAAATATGGCTACACCTTC
NA TRBJ2-1 14 NA TRBV7-3 CASSSAGIKNEQFF TGTGCCAGCAGCTCTGCGGGAATCAAGAATGAGCAGTTCTTC
NA TRBJ2-7 16 once TRBV4-2 CASSQDEGVGPYEQYF TGTGCCAGCAGCCAAGATGAGGGGGTGGGACCCTACGAGCAGTACTTC
NA TRBJ1-5 13 NA TRBV11-2 CASRQRSNQPQHF TGTGCCAGCCGGCAGCGAAGCAATCAGCCCCAGCATTTT
TRBD2 TRBJ2-3 16 NA TRBV9 CASSVDPAGGQDTQYF TGTGCCAGCAGCGTAGATCCAGCGGGAGGACAGGATACGCAGTATTTT
TRBD2 TRBJ2-3 19 NA TRBV5-1 CASRLMRLAGDLRGDTQYF TGCGCCAGCCGCCTGATGCGACTAGCGGGAGACCTCCGGGGAGATACGCAGTATTTT
TRBD2 TRBJ2-5 15 NA TRBV7-3 CASSSWTRGQETQYF TGTGCCAGCAGCTCGTGGACTAGGGGCCAAGAGACCCAGTACTTC
TRBD1 TRBJ2-7 16 NA TRBV19 CASSYSITGGTYEQYF TGTGCCAGTAGTTATTCAATCACAGGGGGGACCTACGAGCAGTACTTC
TRBD1 TRBJ2-1 12 once TRBV7-9 CAGQGQLNEQFF TGTGCCGGACAGGGACAGCTCAATGAGCAGTTCTTC
NA TRBJ1-2 14 once TRBV6-5 CASSSGTINYGYTF TGTGCCAGCAGTTCGGGAACTATCAACTATGGCTACACCTTC